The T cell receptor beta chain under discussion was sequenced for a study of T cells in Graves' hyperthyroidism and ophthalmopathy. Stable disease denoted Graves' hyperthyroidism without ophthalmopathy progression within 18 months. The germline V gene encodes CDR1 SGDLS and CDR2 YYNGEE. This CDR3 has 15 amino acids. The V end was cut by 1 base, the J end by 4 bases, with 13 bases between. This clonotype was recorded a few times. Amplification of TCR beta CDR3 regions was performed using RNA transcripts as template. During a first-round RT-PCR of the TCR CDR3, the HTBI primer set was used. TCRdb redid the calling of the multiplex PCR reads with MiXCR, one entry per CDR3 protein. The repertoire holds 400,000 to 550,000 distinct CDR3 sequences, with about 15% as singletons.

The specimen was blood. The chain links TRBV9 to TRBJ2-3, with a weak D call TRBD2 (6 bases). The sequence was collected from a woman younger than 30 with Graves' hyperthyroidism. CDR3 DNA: TGTGCCAGCAGCGTATCGACGGGAGTGCCAGATACGCAGTATTTT. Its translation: CASSVSTGVPDTQYF.